The entry below describes one TCR beta chain. Its antigen is unknown. The sample comes from a study of cytomegalovirus exposure and HLA in healthy donors. Germline V gene sequence: CDR1 MNHEY, CDR2 SVGAGI. The CDR3 totals 13 residues. Trimming at V came to 6 bases and at J to 3 bases, leaving 5 bases not matched to a gene. Primers included in the PCR were 60 Vbeta and 13 Jbeta primers. Produced via immunoSEQ multiplex PCR; TCRdb's table is partial and in-frame only. The sample has under 110,000 clones, 75% seen once. Whole-study results and caveats: TRBV6-2, TRBV6-3 and some other V segments were unresolvable in 87-base-pair reads. Researchers reported that three CMV-associated chains were confirmed in vitro as CMV antigen-specific. It was assumed in the presence/absence analyses that sequencing depth was roughly uniform across donors. Upon later analysis, HLA-associated TCR beta chains proved more clonally expanded than other, equally common chains.

The receptor was derived from a male donor in good health and CMV-seropositive. Sequenced material: PBMCs. V is TRBV6-5 and J is TRBJ2-7; 7 bases map to TRBD1. Here the CDR3 DNA reads TGTGCCAGCAGGAAGGGACAGTTCTACGAGCAGTACTTC. This sequence encodes CASRKGQFYEQYF.